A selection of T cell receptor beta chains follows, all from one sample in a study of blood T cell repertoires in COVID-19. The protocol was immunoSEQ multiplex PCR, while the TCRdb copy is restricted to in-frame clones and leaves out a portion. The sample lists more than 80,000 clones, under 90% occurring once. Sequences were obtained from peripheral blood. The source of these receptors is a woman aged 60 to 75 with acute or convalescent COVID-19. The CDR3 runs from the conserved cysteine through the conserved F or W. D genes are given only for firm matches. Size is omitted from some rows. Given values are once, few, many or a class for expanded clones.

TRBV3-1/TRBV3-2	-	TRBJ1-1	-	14	CASSQFGGNTEAFF	TGTGCCAGCAGCCAATTCGGGGGAAACACTGAAGCTTTCTTT
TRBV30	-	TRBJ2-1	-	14	CAWSQGSGQFEQFF	TGTGCCTGGAGCCAAGGGTCGGGACAATTTGAGCAGTTCTTC
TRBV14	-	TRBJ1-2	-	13	CASSQVGGKGYTF	TGTGCCAGCAGCCAAGTTGGAGGGAAGGGCTACACCTTC
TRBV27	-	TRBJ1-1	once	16	CASSSWRSRANTEAFF	TGTGCCAGCAGTTCCTGGCGGTCCAGGGCGAACACTGAAGCTTTCTTT
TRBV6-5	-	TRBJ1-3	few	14	CASSYRSSGNTIYF	TGTGCCAGCAGTTACCGGAGCTCTGGAAACACCATATATTTT
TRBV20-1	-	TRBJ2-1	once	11	CSAATTQGEFF	TGCAGTGCCGCAACCACCCAAGGGGAGTTCTTC
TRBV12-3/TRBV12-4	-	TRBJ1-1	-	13	CASSFSGNTEAFF	TGTGCCAGCAGTTTTTCAGGGAACACTGAAGCTTTCTTT
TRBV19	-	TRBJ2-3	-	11	CASGKRDTQYF	TGTGCCAGTGGAAAGAGGGATACGCAGTATTTT
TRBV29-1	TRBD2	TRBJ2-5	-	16	CSVDALAGIPPKTQYF	TGCAGCGTTGACGCGCTAGCGGGGATCCCCCCGAAGACCCAGTACTTC
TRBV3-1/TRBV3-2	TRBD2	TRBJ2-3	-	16	CASSQGLAGGTDTQYF	TGTGCCAGCAGCCAAGGACTAGCGGGGGGCACAGATACGCAGTATTTT
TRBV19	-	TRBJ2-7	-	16	CASSIGGPAGLYEQYF	TGTGCCAGTAGTATCGGAGGACCTGCAGGCCTCTACGAGCAGTACTTC
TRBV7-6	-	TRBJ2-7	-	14	CASSAAEGAYEQYF	TGTGCCAGCAGCGCAGCTGAGGGGGCCTACGAGCAGTACTTC
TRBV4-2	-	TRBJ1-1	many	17	CASSQDFLESFPAEAFF	TGTGCCAGCAGCCAAGATTTCTTGGAGAGTTTCCCAGCTGAAGCTTTCTTT
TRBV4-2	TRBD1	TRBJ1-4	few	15	CASSQMGQGDEKLFF	TGTGCCAGCAGCCAAATGGGACAGGGAGATGAAAAACTGTTTTTT
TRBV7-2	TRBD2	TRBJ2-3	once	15	CASSLEGLASYTQYF	TGTGCCAGCAGCTTAGAAGGACTAGCGTCATATACGCAGTATTTT
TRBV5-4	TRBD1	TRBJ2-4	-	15	CASSFEGATKNIQYF	TGTGCCAGCAGCTTCGAGGGGGCGACCAAAAACATTCAATACTTC
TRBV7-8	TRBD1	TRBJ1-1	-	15	CASSPDRGLGTEAFF	TGTGCCAGCAGCCCGGACAGGGGGCTGGGAACTGAAGCTTTCTTT
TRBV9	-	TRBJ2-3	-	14	CASSVGGSEDTQYF	TGTGCCAGCAGCGTAGGAGGGAGTGAAGATACGCAGTATTTT
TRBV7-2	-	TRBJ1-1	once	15	CASSPVAGRAGEAFF	TGTGCCAGCAGCCCAGTAGCAGGTCGGGCGGGTGAAGCTTTCTTT
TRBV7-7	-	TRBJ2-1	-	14	CASSLAGTYNEQFF	TGTGCCAGCAGCTTAGCGGGCACCTACAATGAGCAGTTCTTC
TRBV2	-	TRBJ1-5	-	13	CASSPYSNQPQHF	TGTGCCAGCAGTCCCTATAGCAATCAGCCCCAGCATTTT
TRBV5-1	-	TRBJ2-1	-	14	CASSLEVRNNEQFF	TGCGCCAGCAGCTTGGAGGTCAGGAACAATGAGCAGTTCTTC
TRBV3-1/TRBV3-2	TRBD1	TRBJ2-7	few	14	CASRQTGGVDEQYF	TGTGCCAGCAGACAAACAGGGGGTGTAGACGAGCAGTACTTC
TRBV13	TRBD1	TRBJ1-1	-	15	CASSRWGDSNTEAFF	TGTGCCAGCAGCCGGTGGGGGGACAGTAACACTGAAGCTTTCTTT
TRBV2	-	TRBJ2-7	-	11	CASSPQGSEYF	TGTGCCAGCAGTCCTCAGGGGAGCGAGTACTTC
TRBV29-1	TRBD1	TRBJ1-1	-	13	CSVTGTGGSEAFF	TGCAGCGTTACCGGGACAGGGGGTTCTGAAGCTTTCTTT
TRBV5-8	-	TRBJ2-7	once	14	CASSPTGGFGEQYF	TGTGCCAGCAGCCCGACGGGGGGCTTCGGCGAGCAGTACTTC
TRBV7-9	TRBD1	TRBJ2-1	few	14	CASSPGQGGGEQFF	TGTGCCAGCAGCCCGGGACAGGGAGGGGGTGAGCAGTTCTTC
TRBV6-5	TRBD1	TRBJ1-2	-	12	CASSPRTGAYTF	TGTGCCAGCAGTCCCCGGACAGGAGCCTACACCTTC
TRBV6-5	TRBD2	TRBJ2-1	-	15	CASSSASGGDNEQFF	TGTGCCAGCAGTTCGGCTAGCGGGGGGGACAATGAGCAGTTCTTC
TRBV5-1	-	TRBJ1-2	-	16	CASSLGSAPGGAGYTF	TGCGCCAGCAGCTTGGGATCTGCCCCGGGGGGCGCAGGCTACACCTTC